A selection of T cell receptor beta chains follows, all from one sample in a study of blood T cell repertoires in COVID-19. TCRdb's copy holds only in-frame clones and misses some; the assay was immunoSEQ multiplex PCR. This table holds fewer than 250,000 clones, roughly four fifths found once. Sequenced sample: peripheral blood. The receptors were sampled from a woman in her fifties or sixties with acute or convalescent COVID-19. Both conserved end residues are part of each CDR3. A D gene is named only where the DNA matches it firmly. Clone size is given for some rows only: seen once, a few or many times, or a class if the clone is expanded.

clone size	V gene	J gene	D gene	CDR3 protein	CDR3 DNA
-	TRBV10-3	TRBJ1-5	-	CATWGWSNQPQHF	TGTGCCACCTGGGGCTGGAGCAATCAGCCCCAGCATTTT
-	TRBV19	TRBJ1-2	-	CATTQGIDGYTF	TGTGCCACGACACAGGGAATCGATGGCTACACCTTC
-	TRBV4-3	TRBJ2-5	-	CASSPRGFEETQYF	TGCGCCAGCAGCCCCCGCGGGTTTGAAGAGACCCAGTACTTC
-	TRBV10-2	TRBJ2-1	TRBD1	CASSERQGYNEQFF	TGCGCCAGCAGTGAGCGACAGGGTTACAATGAGCAGTTCTTC
-	TRBV10-3	TRBJ2-7	TRBD1	CAISEFGTALYEQYF	TGTGCCATCAGTGAATTTGGGACAGCCCTCTACGAGCAGTACTTC
-	TRBV7-2	TRBJ1-6	-	CASSLGRGRTSPLHF	TGTGCCAGCAGCTTAGGAAGGGGTCGGACCTCACCCCTCCACTTT
-	TRBV19	TRBJ1-2	TRBD1	CASSRDRGYGYTF	TGTGCCAGTAGTAGGGACAGGGGCTATGGCTACACCTTC
-	TRBV3-1/TRBV3-2	TRBJ2-1	TRBD2	CASSQVTSGGKPRTYNEQFF	TGTGCCAGCAGCCAAGTGACTAGCGGAGGGAAACCCCGTACCTACAATGAGCAGTTCTTC
once	TRBV30	TRBJ1-2	-	CASLRGSGYGYTF	TGTGCCTCCCTTAGGGGGTCGGGCTATGGCTACACCTTC
-	TRBV28	TRBJ2-5	-	CASSLGGRETQYF	TGTGCCAGCAGTTTAGGGGGCCGGGAGACCCAGTACTTC
few	TRBV5-1	TRBJ2-1	-	CASSFQGTTGEQFF	TGCGCCAGCAGCTTTCAGGGTACTACAGGTGAGCAGTTCTTC
-	TRBV5-1	TRBJ1-5	-	CASSLSGGNQPQHF	TGCGCCAGCAGCTTATCGGGGGGGAATCAGCCCCAGCATTTT
-	TRBV7-8	TRBJ2-5	-	CASSFQGTYQETQYF	TGTGCCAGCAGCTTTCAGGGAACGTACCAAGAGACCCAGTACTTC
-	TRBV3-1/TRBV3-2	TRBJ2-7	TRBD2	CASSPLTGTSGGGQYF	TGTGCCAGCAGCCCCTTAACCGGGACTAGCGGGGGTGGGCAGTACTTC
once	TRBV25-1	TRBJ2-3	TRBD2	CASSHGLAGATDTQYF	TGTGCCAGCAGTCACGGACTAGCGGGAGCCACAGATACGCAGTATTTT
-	TRBV28	TRBJ1-1	TRBD1	CASTHDGDRGRDTEAFF	TGTGCCAGCACTCACGATGGGGACAGGGGTCGGGACACTGAAGCTTTCTTT
-	TRBV19	TRBJ1-5	-	CASSNIEGRQPQHF	TGTGCCAGTAGTAATATCGAGGGCCGACAGCCCCAGCATTTT
-	TRBV6-5	TRBJ2-3	-	CASSGDSRNTQYF	TGTGCCAGCAGCGGGGACTCCCGCAATACGCAGTATTTT
once	TRBV19	TRBJ1-5	-	CASSIQTNQPQHF	TGTGCCAGTAGTATACAGACAAATCAGCCCCAGCATTTT
-	TRBV11-2	TRBJ1-6	-	CASSRGQNNSPLHF	TGTGCCAGCAGCAGAGGACAGAATAATTCACCCCTCCACTTT
-	TRBV10-3	TRBJ2-7	TRBD2	CAISELAGSYEQYF	TGTGCCATCAGTGAGCTAGCGGGCTCCTACGAGCAGTACTTC
-	TRBV19	TRBJ2-3	-	CASSTLEVGGTDTQYF	TGTGCCAGTAGTACACTAGAGGTTGGGGGCACAGATACGCAGTATTTT
-	TRBV5-1	TRBJ2-7	-	CASSRPQGLTPTQQYF	TGCGCCAGCAGCCGTCCTCAGGGTCTTACTCCTACGCAGCAGTACTTC
-	TRBV28	TRBJ1-1	-	CASRMVGGNTEAFF	TGTGCCAGCAGGATGGTGGGGGGGAACACTGAAGCTTTCTTT
-	TRBV3-1/TRBV3-2	TRBJ2-2	TRBD2	CASSQTSGGAGELFF	TGTGCCAGCAGCCAGACTAGCGGGGGGGCCGGGGAGCTGTTTTTT
few	TRBV7-9	TRBJ1-4	TRBD1	CASTNRGQSNEKLFF	TGTGCCAGCACCAACAGGGGACAGTCTAATGAAAAACTGTTTTTT
-	TRBV5-1	TRBJ2-2	TRBD2	CASSLGPSGNTGELFF	TGCGCCAGCAGCTTGGGACCTAGCGGGAACACCGGGGAGCTGTTTTTT
few	TRBV4-1	TRBJ2-7	-	CASSQFPSGEQYF	TGCGCCAGCAGCCAATTCCCATCGGGAGAGCAGTACTTC
-	TRBV28	TRBJ1-6	-	CASSSSGGGNSPLHF	TGTGCCAGCAGCAGCTCTGGGGGCGGGAATTCACCCCTCCACTTT
-	TRBV19	TRBJ2-7	TRBD1	CASSTPGQGASYEQYF	TGTGCCAGTAGTACCCCAGGACAGGGGGCCTCCTACGAGCAGTACTTC
-	TRBV5-1	TRBJ2-3	-	CASSLRHLYTDTQYF	TGCGCCAGCAGCTTGCGACACTTATACACAGATACGCAGTATTTT
-	TRBV15	TRBJ1-2	-	CATSRTREDGYTF	TGTGCCACCAGCAGGACGCGCGAGGATGGCTACACCTTC
-	TRBV5-4	TRBJ1-1	TRBD1	CASSRTGGVDTEAFF	TGTGCCAGCAGCCGGACAGGGGGCGTCGACACTGAAGCTTTCTTT
-	TRBV9	TRBJ1-4	-	CASSVGGGSGEKLFF	TGTGCCAGCAGCGTAGGAGGAGGGTCGGGTGAAAAACTGTTTTTT
-	TRBV10-1	TRBJ2-6	-	CASTEGGGANVLTF	TGCGCCAGCACCGAAGGGGGTGGGGCCAACGTCCTGACTTTC
-	TRBV18	TRBJ1-1	TRBD1	CASAERTGGTEAFF	TGTGCCAGCGCGGAAAGGACAGGGGGCACTGAAGCTTTCTTT
-	TRBV28	TRBJ1-2	-	CASSLPGSYGYTF	TGTGCCAGCAGTTTGCCAGGGTCCTATGGCTACACCTTC
-	TRBV2	TRBJ2-6	-	CASRWAGANVLTF	TGTGCCAGCAGGTGGGCAGGGGCCAACGTCCTGACTTTC
-	TRBV7-9	TRBJ1-1	-	CASSSTGSAFF	TGTGCCAGCAGCTCTACGGGGTCGGCTTTCTTT
once	TRBV28	TRBJ1-2	TRBD1	CASRTGAYGYTF	TGTGCCAGCAGGACAGGGGCCTATGGCTACACCTTC
-	TRBV28	TRBJ1-4	-	CASTAPRQGNEKLFF	TGTGCCAGCACCGCCCCGAGGCAGGGTAATGAAAAACTGTTTTTT